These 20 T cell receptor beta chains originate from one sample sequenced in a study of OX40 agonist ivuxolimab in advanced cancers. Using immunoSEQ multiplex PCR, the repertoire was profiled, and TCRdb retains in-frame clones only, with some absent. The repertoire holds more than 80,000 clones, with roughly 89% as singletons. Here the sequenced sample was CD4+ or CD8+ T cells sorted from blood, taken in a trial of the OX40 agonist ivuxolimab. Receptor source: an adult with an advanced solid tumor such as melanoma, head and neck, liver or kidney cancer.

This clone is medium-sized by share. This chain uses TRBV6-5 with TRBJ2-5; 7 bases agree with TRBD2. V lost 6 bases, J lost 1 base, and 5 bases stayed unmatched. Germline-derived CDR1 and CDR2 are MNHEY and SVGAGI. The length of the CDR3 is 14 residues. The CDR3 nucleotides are TGTGCCAGCAGCCCAAGGACTAGCCAAGAGACCCAGTACTTC. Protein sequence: CASSPRTSQETQYF.

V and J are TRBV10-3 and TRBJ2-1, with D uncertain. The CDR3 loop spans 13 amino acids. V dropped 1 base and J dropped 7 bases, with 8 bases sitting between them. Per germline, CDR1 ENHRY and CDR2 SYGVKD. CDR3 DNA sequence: TGTGCCATCAGTGAGTTTCGCGAAAATGAGCAGTTCTTC. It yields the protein CAISEFRENEQFF.

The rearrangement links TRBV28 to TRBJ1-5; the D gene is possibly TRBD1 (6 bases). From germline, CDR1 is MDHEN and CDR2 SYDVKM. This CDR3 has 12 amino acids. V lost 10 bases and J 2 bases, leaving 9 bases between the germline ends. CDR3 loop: CATSGGNQPQHF. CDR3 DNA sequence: TGTGCCACCTCAGGGGGCAATCAGCCCCAGCATTTT.

The CDR3 reads CASKDREESPLHF. CDR3 DNA sequence: TGTGCCAGCAAAGACAGGGAAGAATCACCCCTCCACTTT. This chain uses TRBV7-6 with TRBJ1-6; 7 positions agree with TRBD1. Trimming cost V 7 bases and J 10 bases; bases outside gene matches: 7. Germline-derived CDR1 and CDR2 are SGHVS and FNYEAQ. This CDR3 contains 13 residues.

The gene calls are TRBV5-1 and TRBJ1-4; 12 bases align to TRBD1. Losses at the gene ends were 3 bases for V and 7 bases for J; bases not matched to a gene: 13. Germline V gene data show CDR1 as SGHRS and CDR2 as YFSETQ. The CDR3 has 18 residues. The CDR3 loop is CASSSTGTGGLGGEKLFF. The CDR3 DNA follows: TGCGCCAGCAGCTCGACCGGGACAGGGGGCCTCGGGGGTGAAAAACTGTTTTTT.

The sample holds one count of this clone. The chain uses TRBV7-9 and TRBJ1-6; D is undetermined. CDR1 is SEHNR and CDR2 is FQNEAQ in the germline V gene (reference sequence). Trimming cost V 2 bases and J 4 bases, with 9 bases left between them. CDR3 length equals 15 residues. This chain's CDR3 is CASSLREPYNSPLHF. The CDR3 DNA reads TGTGCCAGCAGCTTAAGGGAACCTTATAATTCACCCCTCCACTTT.

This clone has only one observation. The CDR3 sequence: CATRRTGERETQYF. The CDR3 bases are TGTGCCACCCGAAGAACGGGGGAGAGAGAGACCCAGTACTTC. The gene calls are TRBV6-5 and TRBJ2-5; perhaps TRBD2 as D (6 bases). The CDR3 extends over 14 amino acids. V lost 10 bases and J lost 4, with 19 bases in between. CDR1 MNHEY and CDR2 SVGAGI come from the germline V gene.

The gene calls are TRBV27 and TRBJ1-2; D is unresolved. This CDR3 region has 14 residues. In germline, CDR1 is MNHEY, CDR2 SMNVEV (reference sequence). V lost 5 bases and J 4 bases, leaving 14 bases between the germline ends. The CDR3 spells CASSPRLGTYGYTF. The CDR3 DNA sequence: TGTGCCAGCAGTCCCCGACTTGGTACCTATGGCTACACCTTC.

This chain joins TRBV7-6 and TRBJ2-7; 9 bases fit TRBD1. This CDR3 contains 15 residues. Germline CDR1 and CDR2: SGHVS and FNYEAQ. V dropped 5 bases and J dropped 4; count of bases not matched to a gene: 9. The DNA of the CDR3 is TGTGCCAGCAGCCCCGGCGGGACAGGGACATACGAGCAGTACTTC. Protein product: CASSPGGTGTYEQYF.

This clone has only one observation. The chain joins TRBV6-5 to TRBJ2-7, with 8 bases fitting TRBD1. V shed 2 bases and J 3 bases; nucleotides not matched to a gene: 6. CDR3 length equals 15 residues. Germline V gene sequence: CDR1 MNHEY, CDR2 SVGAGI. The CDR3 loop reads CASSYGFRGRYEQYF. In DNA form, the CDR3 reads TGTGCCAGCAGTTACGGGTTCAGGGGGCGCTACGAGCAGTACTTC.

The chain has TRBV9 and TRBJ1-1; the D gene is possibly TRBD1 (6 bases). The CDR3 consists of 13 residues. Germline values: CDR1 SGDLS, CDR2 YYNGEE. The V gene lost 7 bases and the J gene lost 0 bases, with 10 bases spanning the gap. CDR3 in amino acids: CASRDNMNTEAFF. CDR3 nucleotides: TGTGCCAGCCGGGACAACATGAACACTGAAGCTTTCTTT.

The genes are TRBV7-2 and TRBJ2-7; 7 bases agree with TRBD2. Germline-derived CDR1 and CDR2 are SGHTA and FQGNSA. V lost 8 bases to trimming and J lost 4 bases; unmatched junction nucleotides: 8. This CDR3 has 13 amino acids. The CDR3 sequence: CASGLGGSYEQYF. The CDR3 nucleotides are TGTGCCAGCGGCCTGGGGGGGAGTTACGAGCAGTACTTC.

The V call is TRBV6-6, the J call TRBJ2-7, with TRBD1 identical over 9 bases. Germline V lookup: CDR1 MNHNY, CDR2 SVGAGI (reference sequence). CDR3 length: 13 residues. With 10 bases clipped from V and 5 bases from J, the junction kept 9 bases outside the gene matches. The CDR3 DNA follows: TGTGCCATAACAGGGACAGGGAAGCACGAGCAGTACTTC. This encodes CAITGTGKHEQYF.

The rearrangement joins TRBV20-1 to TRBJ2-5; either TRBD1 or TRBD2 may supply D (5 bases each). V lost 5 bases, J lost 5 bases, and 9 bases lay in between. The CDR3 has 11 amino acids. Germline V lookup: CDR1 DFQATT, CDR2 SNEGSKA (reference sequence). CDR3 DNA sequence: TGCAGTGCTCTCTGGGGGGAGACCCAGTACTTC. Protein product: CSALWGETQYF.

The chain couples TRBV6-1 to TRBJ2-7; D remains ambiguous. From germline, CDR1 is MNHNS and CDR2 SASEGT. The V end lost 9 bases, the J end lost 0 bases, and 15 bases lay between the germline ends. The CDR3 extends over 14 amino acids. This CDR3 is CASLPGWSSYEQYF. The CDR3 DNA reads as TGTGCCAGTTTACCGGGTTGGAGCTCCTACGAGCAGTACTTC.

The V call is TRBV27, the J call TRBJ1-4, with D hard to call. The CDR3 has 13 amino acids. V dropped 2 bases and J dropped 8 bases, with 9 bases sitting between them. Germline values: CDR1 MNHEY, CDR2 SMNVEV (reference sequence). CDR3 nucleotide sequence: TGTGCCAGCAGTTTAAGCAAGGGCGAAAAACTGTTTTTT. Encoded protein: CASSLSKGEKLFF.

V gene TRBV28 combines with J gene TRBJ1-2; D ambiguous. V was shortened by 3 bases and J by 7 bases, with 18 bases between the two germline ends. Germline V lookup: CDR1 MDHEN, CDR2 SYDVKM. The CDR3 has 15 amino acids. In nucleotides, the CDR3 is TGTGCCAGCAGTTTTCTGGCAGGCCCAGAGGGTGGCTACACCTTC. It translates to CASSFLAGPEGGYTF.

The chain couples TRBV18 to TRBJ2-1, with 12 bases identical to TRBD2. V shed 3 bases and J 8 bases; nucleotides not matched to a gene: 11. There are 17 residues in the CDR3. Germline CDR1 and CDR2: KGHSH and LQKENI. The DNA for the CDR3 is TGTGCCAGCTCACCGGCCACTAGCGGGGGGAACAGGGATGAGCAGTTCTTC. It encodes CASSPATSGGNRDEQFF. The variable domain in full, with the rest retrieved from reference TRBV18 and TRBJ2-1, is NAGVMQNPRHLVRRRGQEARLRCSPMKGHSHVYWYRQLPEEGLKFMVYLQKENIIDESGMPKERFSAEFPKEGPSILRIQQVVRGDSAAYFCASSPATSGGNRDEQFFGPGTRLTVL.

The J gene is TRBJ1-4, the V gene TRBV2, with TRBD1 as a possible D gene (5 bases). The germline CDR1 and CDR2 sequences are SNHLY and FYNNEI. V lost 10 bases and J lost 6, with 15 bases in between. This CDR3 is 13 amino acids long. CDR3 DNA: TGTGCCATAGCAGGGAGGGCGGATGAAAAACTGTTTTTT. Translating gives CAIAGRADEKLFF. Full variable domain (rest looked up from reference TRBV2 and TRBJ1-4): EPEVTQTPSHQVTQMGQEVILRCVPISNHLYFYWYRQILGQKVEFLVSFYNNEISEKSEIFDDQFSVERPDGSNFTLKIRSTKLEDSAMYFCAIAGRADEKLFFGSGTQLSVL.

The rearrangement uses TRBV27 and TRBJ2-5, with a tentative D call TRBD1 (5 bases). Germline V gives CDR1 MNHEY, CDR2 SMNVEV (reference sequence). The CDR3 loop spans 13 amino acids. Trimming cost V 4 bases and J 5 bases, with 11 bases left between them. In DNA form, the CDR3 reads TGTGCCAGCAGTTATAACAGGCTCGAGACCCAGTACTTC. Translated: CASSYNRLETQYF.